Listed below are T cell receptor beta chains from one sample, sequenced in a study of blood T cell repertoires in COVID-19. The table came from immunoSEQ multiplex PCR; TCRdb's copy has only in-frame clones and leaves some out. The sample includes about 440,000 clones, 70% to 90% of them seen just once. Sequenced sample: peripheral blood. Every receptor here comes from a woman aged 45-65 years with COVID-19, enrolled during active disease. The CDR3 runs from the conserved cysteine through the conserved F or W. D genes are given only for firm matches. Clone size appears in some rows only: once, few, many, or a class for an expanded clone.

d_gene: TRBD1
j_gene: TRBJ1-5
v_gene: TRBV3-1/TRBV3-2
abundance: few
CDR3nt: TGTGCCAGCAGCTTGGGACAGGGGCCCCAGCATTTT
CDR3aa: CASSLGQGPQHF

d_gene: .
j_gene: TRBJ1-5
v_gene: TRBV28
abundance: .
CDR3nt: TGTGCCAGCAGTTTGTTCCAGGCCAATCAGCCCCAGCATTTT
CDR3aa: CASSLFQANQPQHF

d_gene: TRBD1
j_gene: TRBJ1-1
v_gene: TRBV5-5
abundance: once
CDR3nt: TGTGCCAGCAGCTTTTATGACAGGGTCAGCACTGAAGCTTTCTTT
CDR3aa: CASSFYDRVSTEAFF

d_gene: .
j_gene: TRBJ2-7
v_gene: TRBV5-1
abundance: .
CDR3nt: TGCGCCAGCAGCCCCTCATGGGGGCGGGGGGAGCAGTACTTC
CDR3aa: CASSPSWGRGEQYF

d_gene: TRBD1
j_gene: TRBJ2-5
v_gene: TRBV6-5
abundance: .
CDR3nt: TGTGCCAGCAGTTACTGGTCAGGGGGCTGGGAGACCCAGTACTTC
CDR3aa: CASSYWSGGWETQYF

d_gene: .
j_gene: TRBJ1-1
v_gene: TRBV18
abundance: .
CDR3nt: TGTGCCAGCTCACTGGGGGGGGGCACTGAAGCTTTCTTT
CDR3aa: CASSLGGGTEAFF

d_gene: .
j_gene: TRBJ2-7
v_gene: TRBV7-8
abundance: .
CDR3nt: TGTGCCAGCAGCTTGGTAGCCGGGACTGCTACGGGAGAGCAGTACTTC
CDR3aa: CASSLVAGTATGEQYF

d_gene: TRBD1
j_gene: TRBJ1-1
v_gene: TRBV29-1
abundance: .
CDR3nt: TGCAGCGCGGGACAGGCGAACACTGAAGCTTTCTTT
CDR3aa: CSAGQANTEAFF

d_gene: TRBD1
j_gene: TRBJ2-2
v_gene: TRBV24-1
abundance: .
CDR3nt: TGTGCCACCAGTGATTTGGGCTCGAGACAGGGGGAAGCCGGGGAGCTGTTTTTT
CDR3aa: CATSDLGSRQGEAGELFF

d_gene: .
j_gene: TRBJ2-7
v_gene: TRBV7-9
abundance: .
CDR3nt: TGTGCCAGCAGCTGGGCCAGGGGCGAGCAGTACTTC
CDR3aa: CASSWARGEQYF

d_gene: TRBD1
j_gene: TRBJ1-6
v_gene: TRBV5-5
abundance: .
CDR3nt: TGTGCCAGCAGCCCGGGACAGGGTCAAAATTCACCCCTCCACTTT
CDR3aa: CASSPGQGQNSPLHF

d_gene: .
j_gene: TRBJ2-3
v_gene: TRBV30
abundance: .
CDR3nt: TGTGCCTGGAGTACCCCCCTTCGCGGGGGCCACACAGATACGCAGTATTTT
CDR3aa: CAWSTPLRGGHTDTQYF

d_gene: .
j_gene: TRBJ1-4
v_gene: TRBV5-1
abundance: .
CDR3nt: TGCGCCAGCAAGGAGTCAACTAATGAAAAACTGTTTTTT
CDR3aa: CASKESTNEKLFF

d_gene: .
j_gene: TRBJ1-1
v_gene: TRBV10-3
abundance: few
CDR3nt: TGTGCCATCAGTGAGTCGGGAGGGAACACTGAAGCTTTCTTT
CDR3aa: CAISESGGNTEAFF

d_gene: TRBD1
j_gene: TRBJ1-2
v_gene: TRBV7-8
abundance: many
CDR3nt: TGTGCCAGCAGCCCGCTCGGACAGGGGGAAGGCTACACCTTC
CDR3aa: CASSPLGQGEGYTF

d_gene: TRBD1
j_gene: TRBJ1-1
v_gene: TRBV28
abundance: once
CDR3nt: TGTGCCAGCAGTTGGGGGACAGGGGGCCGAGAGGCTTTCTTT
CDR3aa: CASSWGTGGREAFF

d_gene: TRBD1
j_gene: TRBJ1-6
v_gene: TRBV11-2
abundance: .
CDR3nt: TGTGCCAGCAGGGAAAACAGGGGGTGGAATTCACCCCTCCACTTT
CDR3aa: CASRENRGWNSPLHF

d_gene: .
j_gene: TRBJ1-1
v_gene: TRBV27
abundance: .
CDR3nt: TGTGCCAGTAGGCGGAAGAACACTGAAGCTTTCTTT
CDR3aa: CASRRKNTEAFF

d_gene: .
j_gene: TRBJ2-7
v_gene: TRBV12-3/TRBV12-4
abundance: .
CDR3nt: TGTGCCAGCAGTTGGGGTACAGGCTACGAGCAGTACTTC
CDR3aa: CASSWGTGYEQYF

d_gene: .
j_gene: TRBJ2-7
v_gene: TRBV5-1
abundance: .
CDR3nt: TGCGCCAGCAGCAGGGGCTACGAGCAGTACTTC
CDR3aa: CASSRGYEQYF

d_gene: .
j_gene: TRBJ2-7
v_gene: TRBV6-1
abundance: .
CDR3nt: TGTGCCAGCAGTGAAGGTGGCAGGGCTTACGAGCAGTACTTC
CDR3aa: CASSEGGRAYEQYF

d_gene: TRBD2
j_gene: TRBJ2-3
v_gene: TRBV6-5
abundance: .
CDR3nt: TGTGCCAGCAGTTATGGTGGCGGGAGGGATACGCAGTATTTT
CDR3aa: CASSYGGGRDTQYF

d_gene: .
j_gene: TRBJ2-3
v_gene: TRBV30
abundance: .
CDR3nt: TGTGCCTGGATACAAGTAAACACAGATACGCAGTATTTT
CDR3aa: CAWIQVNTDTQYF

d_gene: .
j_gene: TRBJ1-1
v_gene: TRBV28
abundance: .
CDR3nt: TGTGCCAGCAGTTTAGGAACCGGGACACCTTTCTTT
CDR3aa: CASSLGTGTPFF

d_gene: .
j_gene: TRBJ1-1
v_gene: TRBV15
abundance: .
CDR3nt: TGTGCCACCAGCAGAGATCCGAGGTCGGGGACTGAAGCTTTCTTT
CDR3aa: CATSRDPRSGTEAFF

d_gene: TRBD1
j_gene: TRBJ1-3
v_gene: TRBV19
abundance: .
CDR3nt: TGTGCCAGTAGTGCCACAGGGGGCTCTGGAAACACCATATATTTT
CDR3aa: CASSATGGSGNTIYF

d_gene: TRBD2
j_gene: TRBJ2-2
v_gene: TRBV10-3
abundance: .
CDR3nt: TGTGCCATCCTCCGGACTAGCGGGGGAGGGAACACCGGGGAGCTGTTTTTT
CDR3aa: CAILRTSGGGNTGELFF

d_gene: TRBD1
j_gene: TRBJ1-2
v_gene: TRBV7-6
abundance: few
CDR3nt: TGTGCCAGCAGCTTAGGGTCCCCGGGACAGGGGTATGGCTACACCTTC
CDR3aa: CASSLGSPGQGYGYTF

d_gene: .
j_gene: TRBJ1-2
v_gene: TRBV28
abundance: .
CDR3nt: TGTGCCAGCAGTTCCGGGGGATTGTTTACCTTC
CDR3aa: CASSSGGLFTF

d_gene: .
j_gene: TRBJ1-5
v_gene: TRBV11-3
abundance: .
CDR3nt: TGTGCCAGCAGCTTTTGTAGCTTTAATCAGCCCCAGCATTTT
CDR3aa: CASSFCSFNQPQHF

d_gene: .
j_gene: TRBJ1-1
v_gene: TRBV18
abundance: .
CDR3nt: TGTGCCAGCTCACCAGCCCCAGGGTCGGCTGAAGCTTTCTTT
CDR3aa: CASSPAPGSAEAFF

d_gene: .
j_gene: TRBJ1-5
v_gene: TRBV25-1
abundance: .
CDR3nt: TGTGCCAGCAGTGGAAGCTTTAGCAATCAGCCCCAGCATTTT
CDR3aa: CASSGSFSNQPQHF

d_gene: .
j_gene: TRBJ2-5
v_gene: TRBV12-5
abundance: .
CDR3nt: TGTGCTAGTGGTTTGGTAAACTTCCGGTCGACGGGGGGCAAGTACCAAGAGACCCAGTACTTC
CDR3aa: CASGLVNFRSTGGKYQETQYF

d_gene: .
j_gene: TRBJ2-2
v_gene: TRBV9
abundance: .
CDR3nt: TGTGCCAGCAGCCGGGGAGCCGGGGAGCTGTTTTTT
CDR3aa: CASSRGAGELFF

d_gene: TRBD1
j_gene: TRBJ1-2
v_gene: TRBV6-1
abundance: .
CDR3nt: TGTGCCAGCAGCAACATGGGACAGGGTGAAGGCTACACCTTC
CDR3aa: CASSNMGQGEGYTF